The sequence of this T cell receptor (beta chain) was determined in a study of cytomegalovirus exposure and HLA in healthy donors. Germline lookup yields CDR1 MGHRA and CDR2 YSYEKL. The J segment lost 2 bases and the V segment lost 3 bases, leaving 14 bases of the junction unmatched. This CDR3 has 19 residues. This clone was detected only once. What it binds is unknown. From the roughly 110-subject validation cohort, which was separate from the approximately 700-subject first cohort, the donors were drawn. Study findings and constraints: The classifier reportedly diagnosed cytomegalovirus status with high specificity and sensitivity. In vitro assays verified that three CMV-associated chains recognized CMV antigens specifically. The dataset shows that most TCR sequences were rare, while some public TCRs occurred in many donors.

The protocol was immunoSEQ multiplex PCR, while the TCRdb copy is restricted to in-frame clones and leaves out a portion. The data hold about 160,000 clones, with approximately 89% observed a single time. The clonotype comes from a man aged 18-30 years in good health and CMV-seropositive. Sequenced material: PBMCs. The gene calls are TRBV4-1 and TRBJ2-1, with 9 bases fitting TRBD2. DNA of the CDR3: TGCGCCAGCAGCCATCCAGGGAAACAGACTAGCGGAACCTACAATGAGCAGTTCTTC. Its protein is CASSHPGKQTSGTYNEQFF.